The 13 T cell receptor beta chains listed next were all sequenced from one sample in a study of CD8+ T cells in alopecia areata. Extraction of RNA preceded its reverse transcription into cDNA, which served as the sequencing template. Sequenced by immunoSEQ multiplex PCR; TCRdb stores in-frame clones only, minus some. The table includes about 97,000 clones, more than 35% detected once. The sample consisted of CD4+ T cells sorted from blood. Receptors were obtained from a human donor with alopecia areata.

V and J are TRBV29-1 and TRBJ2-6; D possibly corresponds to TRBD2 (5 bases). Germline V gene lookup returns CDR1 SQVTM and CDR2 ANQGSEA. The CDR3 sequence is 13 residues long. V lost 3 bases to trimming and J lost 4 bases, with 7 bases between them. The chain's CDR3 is CSVDTGGANVLTF. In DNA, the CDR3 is TGCAGCGTTGATACGGGAGGGGCCAACGTCCTGACTTTC.

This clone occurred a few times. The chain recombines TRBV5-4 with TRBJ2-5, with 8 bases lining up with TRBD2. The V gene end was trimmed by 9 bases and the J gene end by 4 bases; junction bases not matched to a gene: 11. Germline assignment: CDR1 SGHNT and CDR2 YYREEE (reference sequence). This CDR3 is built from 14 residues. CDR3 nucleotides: TGTGCCATCTATGCGGGGGGCGCGGGAGAGACCCAGTACTTC. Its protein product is CAIYAGGAGETQYF.

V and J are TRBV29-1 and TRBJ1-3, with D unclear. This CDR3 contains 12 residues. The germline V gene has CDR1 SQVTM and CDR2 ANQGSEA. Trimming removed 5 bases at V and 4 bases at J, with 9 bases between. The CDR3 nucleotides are TGCAGCGTTCGGGCCGCAGGAAACACCATATATTTT. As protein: CSVRAAGNTIYF.

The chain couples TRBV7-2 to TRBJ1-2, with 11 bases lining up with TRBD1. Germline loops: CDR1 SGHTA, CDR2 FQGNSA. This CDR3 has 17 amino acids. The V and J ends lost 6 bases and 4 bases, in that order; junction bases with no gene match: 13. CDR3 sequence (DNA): TGTGCCAGCAGAACCGGGACAGGGGGAGTTGAGAGCTATGGCTACACCTTC. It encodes CASRTGTGGVESYGYTF.

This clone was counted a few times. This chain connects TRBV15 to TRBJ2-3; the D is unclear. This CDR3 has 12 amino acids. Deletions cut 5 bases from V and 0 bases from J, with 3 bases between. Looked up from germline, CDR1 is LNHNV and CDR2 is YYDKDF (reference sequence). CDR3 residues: CATSDSTDTQYF. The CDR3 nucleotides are TGTGCCACCAGCGACAGCACAGATACGCAGTATTTT.

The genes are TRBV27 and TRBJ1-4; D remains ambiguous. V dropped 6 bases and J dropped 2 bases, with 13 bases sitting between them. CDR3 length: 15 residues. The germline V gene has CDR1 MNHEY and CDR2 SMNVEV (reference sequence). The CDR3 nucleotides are TGTGCCAGCAGCTCTACAAGGAGGACTAATGAAAAACTGTTTTTT. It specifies CASSSTRRTNEKLFF.

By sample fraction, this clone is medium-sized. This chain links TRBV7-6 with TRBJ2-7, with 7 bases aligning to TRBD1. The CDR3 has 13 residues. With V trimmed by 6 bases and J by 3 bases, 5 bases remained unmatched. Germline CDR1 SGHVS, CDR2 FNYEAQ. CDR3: CASRQGPDYEQYF. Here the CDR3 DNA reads TGTGCCAGCAGACAGGGGCCCGACTACGAGCAGTACTTC.

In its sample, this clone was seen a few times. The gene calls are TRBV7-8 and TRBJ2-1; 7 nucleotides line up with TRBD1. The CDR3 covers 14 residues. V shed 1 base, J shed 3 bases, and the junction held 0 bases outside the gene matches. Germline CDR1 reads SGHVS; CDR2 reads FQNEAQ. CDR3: CASSLDRGYNEQFF. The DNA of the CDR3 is TGTGCCAGCAGCTTAGACAGGGGCTACAATGAGCAGTTCTTC. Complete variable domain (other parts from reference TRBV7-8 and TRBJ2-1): GAGVSQSPRYKVAKRGQDVALRCDPISGHVSLFWYQQALGQGPEFLTYFQNEAQLDKSGLPSDRFFAERPEGSVSTLKIQRTQQEDSAVYLCASSLDRGYNEQFFGPGTRLTVL.

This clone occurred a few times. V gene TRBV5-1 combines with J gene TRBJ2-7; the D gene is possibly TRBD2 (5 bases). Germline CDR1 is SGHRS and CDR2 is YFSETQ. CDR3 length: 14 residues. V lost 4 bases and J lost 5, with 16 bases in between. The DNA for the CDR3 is TGCGCCAGCAGCGGTTTAGGAGGTCTCGACGAGCAGTACTTC. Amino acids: CASSGLGGLDEQYF.

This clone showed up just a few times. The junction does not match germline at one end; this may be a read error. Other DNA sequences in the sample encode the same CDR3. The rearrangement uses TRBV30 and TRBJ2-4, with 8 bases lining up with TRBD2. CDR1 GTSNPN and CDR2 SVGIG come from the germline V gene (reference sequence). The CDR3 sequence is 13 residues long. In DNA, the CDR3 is TGCGCCTGGAGTAGCGGGGACAAAAACATTCAGTACTTC. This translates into CAWSSGDKNIQYF.

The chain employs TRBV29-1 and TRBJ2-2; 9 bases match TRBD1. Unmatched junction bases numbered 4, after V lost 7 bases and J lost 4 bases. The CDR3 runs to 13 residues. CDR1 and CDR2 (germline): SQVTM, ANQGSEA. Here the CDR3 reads CSADRGGTGELFF. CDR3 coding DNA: TGCAGCGCAGACAGGGGGGGCACCGGGGAGCTGTTTTTT.

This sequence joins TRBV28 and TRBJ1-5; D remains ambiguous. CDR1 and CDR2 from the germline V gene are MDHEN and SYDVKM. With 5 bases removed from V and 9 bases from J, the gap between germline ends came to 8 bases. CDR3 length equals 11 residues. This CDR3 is CASSGGRPQHF. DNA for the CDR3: TGTGCCAGCAGTGGAGGTCGGCCCCAGCATTTT.

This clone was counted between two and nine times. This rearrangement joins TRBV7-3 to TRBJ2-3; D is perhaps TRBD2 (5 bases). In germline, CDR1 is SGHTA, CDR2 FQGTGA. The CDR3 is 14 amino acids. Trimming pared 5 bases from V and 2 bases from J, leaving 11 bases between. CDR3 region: CASSIRGFTDTQYF. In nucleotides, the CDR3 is TGTGCCAGCAGCATCCGGGGTTTCACAGATACGCAGTATTTT. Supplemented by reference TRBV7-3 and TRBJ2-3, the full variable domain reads GAGVSQTPSNKVTEKGKYVELRCDPISGHTALYWYRQSLGQGPEFLIYFQGTGAADDSGLPNDRFFAVRPEGSVSTLKIQRTERGDSAVYLCASSIRGFTDTQYFGPGTRLTVL.